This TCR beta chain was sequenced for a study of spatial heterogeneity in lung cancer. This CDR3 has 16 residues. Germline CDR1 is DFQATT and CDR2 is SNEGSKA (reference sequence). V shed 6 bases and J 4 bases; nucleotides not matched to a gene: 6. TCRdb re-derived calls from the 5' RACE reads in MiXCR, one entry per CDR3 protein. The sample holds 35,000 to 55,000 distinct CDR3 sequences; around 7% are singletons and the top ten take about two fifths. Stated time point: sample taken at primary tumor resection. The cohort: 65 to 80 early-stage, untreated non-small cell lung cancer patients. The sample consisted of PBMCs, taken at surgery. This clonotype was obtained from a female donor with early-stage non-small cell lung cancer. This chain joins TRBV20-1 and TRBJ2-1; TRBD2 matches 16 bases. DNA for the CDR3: TGCAGTGCCACGGGACTAGCGGGGGGGGTTTACAATGAGCAGTTCTTC. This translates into CSATGLAGGVYNEQFF.